The 21 T cell receptor beta chains below come from one sample, sequenced in a study of T cells in localized non-small cell lung cancer. Sequencing used immunoSEQ multiplex PCR; TCRdb keeps in-frame clones, though not all of them. The sample shows tens of thousands of clones, more than 75% of them seen only once. The input for sequencing was peripheral blood, taken before any cancer treatment. These receptors all come from a woman aged 40-75 years with stage I squamous cell lung carcinoma.

This sequence joins TRBV19 and TRBJ2-5, with D perhaps TRBD1 (6 bases). Per germline, CDR1 LNHDA and CDR2 SQIVND (reference sequence). This CDR3 has 15 residues. V shed 6 bases and J shed 7 bases, with 21 bases lying between them. The CDR3 sequence: CASSILRDTLRTQYF. The CDR3 DNA sequence: TGTGCCAGTAGCATTCTCCGGGACACCCTCCGGACCCAGTACTTC.

The gene calls are TRBV14 and TRBJ2-7, with D possibly TRBD2 on 6 matching bases. The CDR3 loop spans 15 amino acids. The V gene lost 4 bases and the J gene lost 3 bases, with 16 bases spanning the gap. Germline V lookup: CDR1 SGHDN, CDR2 FVKESK. The CDR3 is CASSPLAGLHYEQYF. CDR3 nucleotides: TGTGCCAGCAGCCCCTTGGCGGGACTCCACTACGAGCAGTACTTC.

The chain couples TRBV10-3 to TRBJ2-7, with unresolved D. Per germline, CDR1 ENHRY and CDR2 SYGVKD. The CDR3 contains 12 residues. Trimming left V 3 bases short and J 2 bases short, with 5 bases between. Written as DNA, the CDR3 is TGTGCCATCAGTGAAGTAGCCTACGAGCAGTACTTC. Translation gives CAISEVAYEQYF.

The DNA for the CDR3 is TGTGCCAGCAGCTCCGGGGGGGTCTCCTACAATGAGCAGTTCTTC. Protein product: CASSSGGVSYNEQFF. The rearrangement links TRBV5-4 to TRBJ2-1, with 8 bases that match TRBD2. The CDR3 has 15 amino acids. Germline V lookup: CDR1 SGHNT, CDR2 YYREEE (reference sequence). J was trimmed by 0 bases and V by 3 bases; bases with no gene match: 2.

V and J are TRBV6-1 and TRBJ1-1, with a weak D call TRBD1 (5 bases). CDR3 size: 13 residues. The germline V gene has CDR1 MNHNS and CDR2 SASEGT. V was trimmed by 6 bases and J by 1 base, leaving 9 bases between them. The CDR3 DNA follows: TGTGCCAGCAGGGTCCAGGGGAACACTGAAGCTTTCTTT. Protein sequence: CASRVQGNTEAFF.

The V gene is TRBV6-6, the J gene TRBJ2-1; the D call may be TRBD1 or TRBD2 (5 bases each). In germline, CDR1 is MNHNY, CDR2 SVGAGI (reference sequence). CDR3 size: 16 residues. V was trimmed by 6 bases and J by 3 bases, leaving 18 bases between them. Here the CDR3 DNA reads TGTGCCAGCAGGAGCGTCCCCGGGACGAACTACAATGAGCAGTTCTTC. Its protein is CASRSVPGTNYNEQFF.

The chain employs TRBV18 and TRBJ2-1, with a tentative D call TRBD1 (5 bases). The CDR3 sequence is 12 residues long. Trimming pared 4 bases from V and 5 bases from J, leaving 6 bases between. Looked up from germline, CDR1 is KGHSH and CDR2 is LQKENI. The CDR3 coding sequence is TGTGCCAGCTCACTCAGGGACAATGAGCAGTTCTTC. Its protein product is CASSLRDNEQFF.

This chain connects TRBV2 to TRBJ1-1; D perhaps matches TRBD1 (5 bases). CDR1 and CDR2 from the germline V gene are SNHLY and FYNNEI. V was trimmed by 6 bases and J by 1 base, leaving 12 bases between them. The CDR3 runs to 14 residues. Here the CDR3 reads CASRWDSQNTEAFF. DNA of the CDR3: TGTGCCAGCAGGTGGGACTCGCAGAACACTGAAGCTTTCTTT.

The V and J genes are TRBV6-5 and TRBJ2-7; TRBD1 aligns across 7 bases. Germline V gives CDR1 MNHEY, CDR2 SVGAGI. The CDR3 covers 13 residues. With V trimmed by 6 bases and J by 3 bases, 5 bases remained unmatched. The CDR3 DNA reads as TGTGCCAGCAGCAGGCCAGGGGGCTACGAGCAGTACTTC. Translated, it gives CASSRPGGYEQYF.

This chain links TRBV19 with TRBJ1-6; 7 nucleotides match TRBD1. V shed 4 bases and J 9 bases; nucleotides not matched to a gene: 0. CDR1 LNHDA and CDR2 SQIVND come from the germline V gene (reference sequence). The CDR3 length is 12 residues. CDR3 DNA sequence: TGTGCCAGTAGTAACAGGGGTTCACCCCTCCACTTT. Amino acids: CASSNRGSPLHF. Supplemented by reference TRBV19 and TRBJ1-6, the full variable domain reads DGGITQSPKYLFRKEGQNVTLSCEQNLNHDAMYWYRQDPGQGLRLIYYSQIVNDFQKGDIAEGYSVSREKKESFPLTVTSAQKNPTAFYLCASSNRGSPLHFGNGTRLTVT.

The rearrangement joins TRBV9 to TRBJ1-2; the match to TRBD1 covers 10 bases. The length of the CDR3 is 15 residues. The germline V gene encodes CDR1 SGDLS and CDR2 YYNGEE. The V gene end was trimmed by 4 bases and the J gene end by 8 bases; junction bases not matched to a gene: 11. In DNA, the CDR3 is TGTGCCAGCAGCCCTGACAGGGGGCCAGTGAGAGGCTACACCTTC. This sequence encodes CASSPDRGPVRGYTF.

The genes are TRBV12-5 and TRBJ1-2, with D possibly matching TRBD1 (5 bases). V was clipped by 6 bases and J by 8 bases, with 22 bases between them. Germline V CDR1 and CDR2: LGHNT, FRNRAP. The CDR3 spans 15 residues. Here the CDR3 DNA reads TGTGCTAGTGGCCCGGATGGGATTCTGGGGCGAGGCTACACCTTC. Translating gives CASGPDGILGRGYTF.

A single count supports this clone. V and J are TRBV14 and TRBJ1-2; 9 nucleotides line up with TRBD1. V lost 2 bases, J lost 5 bases, and 12 bases stayed unmatched. The CDR3 loop spans 17 amino acids. Germline CDR1 SGHDN, CDR2 FVKESK. The CDR3, as DNA: TGTGCCAGCAGCCAACTACAGGGGGCCCTCGCTCTATATGGCTACACCTTC. It yields the protein CASSQLQGALALYGYTF.

The chain uses TRBV6-6 and TRBJ1-5; 10 bases line up with TRBD1. This CDR3 has 15 residues. CDR1 and CDR2 (germline): MNHNY, SVGAGI (reference sequence). V trimming: 0 bases; J trimming: 7 bases; junction bases outside the gene matches: 3. The CDR3 protein is CASSYSTGGLQPQHF. The CDR3 nucleotides read TGTGCCAGCAGTTACTCGACAGGGGGCTTGCAGCCCCAGCATTTT.

V and J are TRBV13 and TRBJ1-6; no reliable D call. CDR1 is PRHDT, CDR2 FYEKMQ, per germline (reference sequence). V was clipped by 0 bases and J by 5 bases, with 11 bases between them. The CDR3 sequence is 16 residues long. The DNA of the CDR3 is TGTGCCAGCAGCTTAGGCGGGGTATTGAATAATTCACCCCTCCACTTT. This sequence encodes CASSLGGVLNNSPLHF. Combining the CDR3 with reference TRBV13 and TRBJ1-6 gives the whole variable domain AAGVIQSPRHLIKEKRETATLKCYPIPRHDTVYWYQQGPGQDPQFLISFYEKMQSDKGSIPDRFSAQQFSDYHSELNMSSLELGDSALYFCASSLGGVLNNSPLHFGNGTRLTVT.

The rearrangement joins TRBV5-1 to TRBJ1-5; 7 bases match TRBD1. Germline-derived CDR1 and CDR2 are SGHRS and YFSETQ. This CDR3 is 14 amino acids long. The junction had 7 bases not matched to a gene; V was cut back by 5 bases and J by 5 bases. CDR3 DNA: TGCGCCAGCAGTCCCGGGACAGAGTATCAGCCCCAGCATTTT. Translation gives CASSPGTEYQPQHF. The full variable domain, its missing parts supplied by reference TRBV5-1 and TRBJ1-5, is KAGVTQTPRYLIKTRGQQVTLSCSPISGHRSVSWYQQTPGQGLQFLFEYFSETQRNKGNFPGRFSGRQFSNSRSEMNVSTLELGDSALYLCASSPGTEYQPQHFGDGTRLSIL.

V and J are TRBV6-5 and TRBJ1-5, with TRBD1 as a possible D gene (6 bases). Trimming took 6 bases from V and 4 from J, leaving 16 bases between them. CDR3 length: 15 amino acids. Germline V gene data show CDR1 as MNHEY and CDR2 as SVGAGI. CDR3: CASSPTRTANQPQHF. In DNA, the CDR3 is TGTGCCAGCAGCCCTACCCGGACAGCGAATCAGCCCCAGCATTTT.

This clone has more than one count but fewer than ten. The chain uses TRBV6-6 and TRBJ1-5; D is uncertain. CDR1 is MNHNY and CDR2 is SVGAGI in the germline V gene (reference sequence). The V and J ends lost 0 bases and 5 bases respectively, with 5 bases between them. CDR3 size: 13 residues. CDR3 protein: CASSYSRDQPQHF. CDR3 nucleotide sequence: TGTGCCAGCAGTTACTCGAGGGATCAGCCCCAGCATTTT.

The CDR3 sequence is CAWRAEMNTEAFF. The CDR3 nucleotides read TGTGCCTGGAGGGCGGAAATGAACACTGAAGCTTTCTTT. The chain links TRBV30 to TRBJ1-1, with D uncertain. Germline lookup yields CDR1 GTSNPN and CDR2 SVGIG (reference sequence). The CDR3 has 13 amino acids. Trimming removed 3 bases at V and 0 bases at J, with 8 bases between.

The gene calls are TRBV18 and TRBJ1-1; no firm D call. CDR3 length equals 13 residues. Germline CDR1 KGHSH, CDR2 LQKENI. Trimming pared 2 bases from V and 8 bases from J, leaving 12 bases between. The DNA for the CDR3 is TGTGCCAGCTCACCAAACAGCTTCGACGAAGCTTTCTTT. Translation gives CASSPNSFDEAFF.

V is TRBV14 and J is TRBJ2-5; D is undetermined. The CDR3 sequence is 12 residues long. From germline, CDR1 is SGHDN and CDR2 FVKESK. The V end was cut by 0 bases, the J end by 6 bases, with 5 bases between. In DNA form, the CDR3 reads TGTGCCAGCAGCCAAGAAAGGCAGACCCAGTACTTC. Translated, it gives CASSQERQTQYF.